The 8 T cell receptor beta chains in this list originate from one sample, sequenced in a study of tumor and adjacent non-tumor tissue in lung cancer. TCRbeta libraries were built with three rounds of nested PCR, modified from ARM-PCR. TCRdb re-derived calls from the multiplex PCR reads in MiXCR, one entry per CDR3 protein. Of fewer than 120,000 distinct CDR3 sequences in the sample, under 90% are singletons; the top ten hold 22%. No cell sorting was done before RNA was extracted from the tissue. Specimen: lung tumor tissue. The receptors derive from a man between 65 and 79 years old with non-small cell lung cancer.

The chain combines TRBV20-1 with TRBJ2-5; D unclear. The assigned J gene may be wrong: the sequence end matches TRBJ2-7 better. The CDR3 loop spans 15 amino acids. Germline V lookup: CDR1 DFQATT, CDR2 SNEGSKA (reference sequence). The CDR3: CSARAYSTRLGEQYF. In DNA form, the CDR3 reads TGCAGTGCTAGAGCCTATTCGACGAGGCTAGGCGAGCAGTACTTC.

Comments on this clonotype: The junction differs from germline at one of its ends, possibly a read error. The V gene is TRBV4-1, the J gene TRBJ2-5, with TRBD1 as a possible D gene (6 bases). This CDR3 is 15 amino acids long. From germline, CDR1 is MGHRA and CDR2 YSYEKL. The CDR3 spells CARGQGWTDKETQYF. The CDR3 DNA reads as TGCGCCAGAGGCCAAGGTTGGACAGACAAAGAGACGCAGTACTTC.

Worth noting for this clonotype: The conserved phenylalanine or tryptophan normally closing the CDR3 is absent here, so this likely arose from a read error. The chain recombines TRBV6-5 with TRBJ1-1, with D perhaps matching TRBD1 (6 bases). V gave up 5 bases and J gave up 8 bases, with 24 bases separating them. CDR3 length: 16 residues. Germline-derived CDR1 and CDR2 are MNHEY and SVGAGI. CDR3 in amino acids: CASSTPTRAGVVEAFS. As DNA, the CDR3 is TGTGCCAGCAGTACACCAACGAGGGCAGGGGTTGTCGAAGCTTTCTCT.

A remark on this clonotype: At one boundary the junction diverges from the germline segment, which might be a read error. The chain carries TRBV29-1 and TRBJ2-5; TRBD1 matches 7 bases. The CDR3 runs 12 residues. Per germline, CDR1 SQVTM and CDR2 ANQGSEA. The CDR3 DNA reads TGCAGTATTGAGGCAGGGGGAGAGATCCAGTACTTC. This encodes CSIEAGGEIQYF.

V usage is TRBV6-1 and J usage is TRBJ1-4, with no clear D. The CDR3 runs to 15 residues. V was cut by 2 bases and J by 2 bases, with 9 bases left in between. The germline gives CDR1 MNHNS, CDR2 SASEGT. CDR3 protein: CASSETQTTNEKLFF. The DNA of the CDR3 is TGTGCCAGCAGTGAAACACAGACGACTAATGAAAAACTGTTTTTT.

The chain uses TRBV29-1 and TRBJ2-2; D uncertain. There are 12 residues in the CDR3. The germline V gene encodes CDR1 SQVTM and CDR2 ANQGSEA. CDR3: CGVLGNTGELFF. The CDR3, as DNA: TGCGGTGTTCTGGGGAACACCGGGGAGCTGTTTTTT.

As concerns this clonotype: It is likely a read error, because the conserved phenylalanine at the end of the CDR3 is missing. The V and J genes are TRBV5-5 and TRBJ1-2; tentatively, D is TRBD1 (5 bases). V was pared by 4 bases and J by 7 bases, with 23 bases between. The CDR3 has 16 amino acids. Germline loops: CDR1 SGHKS, CDR2 YYEKEE (reference sequence). CDR3 protein: CASSLTPNDSGLGYTL. Written as DNA, the CDR3 is TGTGCCAGCAGCCTGACCCCCAATGACAGTGGGCTTGGCTACACCCTC.

The V gene is TRBV19, the J gene TRBJ2-3, with D hard to call. V dropped 10 bases and J dropped 10 bases, with 18 bases sitting between them. CDR1 and CDR2 (germline): LNHDA, SQIVND (reference sequence). The CDR3 has 12 residues. CDR3 DNA: TGTGCCACCCGAGACCTGGCGATAGCGCAGTATTTT. Translating it yields CATRDLAIAQYF.